This TCR beta chain was captured by sequencing in a study of response to subunit inactivated influenza vaccine. Study-level findings and limits: Authors proposed each seasonal influenza vaccination draws in few new T cells.

Concerning this clonotype itself: The target antigen is unknown.

Germline CDR1 and CDR2: SGHTA and FQGNSA. The CDR3 spans 15 residues. Trimming left V 3 bases short and J 0 bases short, with 10 bases between. TCRdb recomputed calls from the RT-PCR reads with MiXCR, one row per CDR3 protein. The table lists 530,000 or so distinct CDR3 sequences, around 15% of them singletons. The origin of this receptor is a man aged 50-59 years who received an inactivated influenza vaccine. The rearrangement joins TRBV7-2 to TRBJ2-3, with D perhaps given as TRBD1 or TRBD2 (5 bases each). Sequencing was performed on PBMCs from blood, taken 12 days after vaccination. CDR3 nucleotides: TGTGCCAGCAGCTTGGGACGGATTAGCACAGATACGCAGTATTTT. It yields the protein CASSLGRISTDTQYF.